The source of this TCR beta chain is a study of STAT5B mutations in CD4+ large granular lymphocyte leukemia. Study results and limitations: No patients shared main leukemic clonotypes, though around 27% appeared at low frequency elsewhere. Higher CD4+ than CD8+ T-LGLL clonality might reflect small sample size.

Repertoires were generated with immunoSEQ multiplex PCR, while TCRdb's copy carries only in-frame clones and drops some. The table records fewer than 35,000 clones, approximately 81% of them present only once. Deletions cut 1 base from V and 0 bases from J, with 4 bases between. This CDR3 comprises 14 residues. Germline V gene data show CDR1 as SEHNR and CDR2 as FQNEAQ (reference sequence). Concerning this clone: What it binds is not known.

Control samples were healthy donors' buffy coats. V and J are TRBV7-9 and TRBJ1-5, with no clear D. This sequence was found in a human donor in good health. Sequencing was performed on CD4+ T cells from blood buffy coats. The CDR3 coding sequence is TGTGCCAGCAGCTTAGGCGTTAGCAATCAGCCCCAGCATTTT. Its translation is CASSLGVSNQPQHF.